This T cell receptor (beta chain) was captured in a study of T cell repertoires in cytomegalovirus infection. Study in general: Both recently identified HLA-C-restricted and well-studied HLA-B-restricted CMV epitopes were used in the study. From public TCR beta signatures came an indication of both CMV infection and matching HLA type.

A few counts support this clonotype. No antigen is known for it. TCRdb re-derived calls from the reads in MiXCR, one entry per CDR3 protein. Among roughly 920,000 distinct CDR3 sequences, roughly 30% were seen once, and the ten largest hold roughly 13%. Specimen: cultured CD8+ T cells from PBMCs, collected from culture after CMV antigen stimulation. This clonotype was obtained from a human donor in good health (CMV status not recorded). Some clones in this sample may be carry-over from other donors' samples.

The CDR3 DNA reads TGTGCCAGCAGCTCATCTACAGGGGCCCGTATGCAAGCTTTCTTT. As protein: CASSSSTGARMQAFF. The chain couples TRBV7-3 to TRBJ1-1, with TRBD1 matching over 7 bases. Trimming cost V 4 bases and J 9 bases; bases outside gene matches: 14. The CDR3 contains 15 residues. From germline, CDR1 is SGHTA and CDR2 FQGTGA.